One sample yielded the 3 T cell receptor beta chains listed below, sequenced in a study of blood T cell repertoires in COVID-19. Generated by immunoSEQ multiplex PCR, the TCRdb table keeps only in-frame clones and is missing some. Found here are under 350,000 clones, around 90% of them singletons; the top ten hold roughly 2.2%. Sequenced: peripheral blood. The receptors originated from a man aged 50-60 years with acute or convalescent COVID-19.

V usage is TRBV6-5 and J usage is TRBJ1-1; D is unresolved. The germline CDR1 and CDR2 sequences are MNHEY and SVGAGI. This CDR3 is built from 14 residues. Trimming took 0 bases from V and 1 from J, leaving 6 bases between them. For the CDR3, the DNA is TGTGCCAGCAGTTACTCAGAGGGGAACACTGAAGCTTTCTTT. The encoded protein is CASSYSEGNTEAFF.

The chain couples TRBV4-1 to TRBJ1-4, with 7 nucleotides matching TRBD1. Germline loops: CDR1 MGHRA, CDR2 YSYEKL. V trimming: 2 bases; J trimming: 5 bases; junction bases outside the gene matches: 11. The CDR3 is 17 amino acids. The CDR3 protein is CASSQRGQKMENEKLFF. DNA of the CDR3: TGCGCCAGCAGCCAAAGGGGACAGAAGATGGAAAATGAAAAACTGTTTTTT.

The chain couples TRBV5-8 to TRBJ2-2, with 8 bases lining up with TRBD1. The junction had 7 bases not matched to a gene; V was cut back by 6 bases and J by 0 bases. This CDR3 is built from 16 residues. CDR1 and CDR2 from the germline V gene are SGHTS and YDEGEE. This CDR3 is CASNPGQGANTGELFF. CDR3 DNA: TGTGCCAGCAACCCCGGACAGGGAGCGAACACCGGGGAGCTGTTTTTT. The full variable domain, completed using reference TRBV5-8 and TRBJ2-2, is EAGVTQSPTHLIKTRGQQATLRCSPISGHTSVYWYQQALGLGLQFLLWYDEGEERNRGNFPPRFSGRQFPNYSSELNVNALELEDSALYLCASNPGQGANTGELFFGEGSRLTVL.